Listed here are 30 T cell receptor beta chains from one sample, sequenced in a study of blood T cells in healthy people across ages. With a J-beta primer mix and a sample-barcoded 5' primer, a second PCR ran about 7 to 12 cycles. TCRdb redid the calling of the 5' RACE reads with MiXCR, one entry per CDR3 protein. The sample includes 500,000 to 700,000 distinct CDR3 sequences, roughly 31% of them seen just once. The sample comprised blood. These receptor sequences come from an elderly woman in good health.

This clonotype was recorded many times. The genes are TRBV6-5 and TRBJ2-7, with 11 nucleotides matching TRBD1. The V and J ends lost 0 bases and 2 bases, in that order; junction bases with no gene match: 12. Germline CDR1 reads MNHEY; CDR2 reads SVGAGI. The CDR3 is 19 amino acids. CDR3 bases: TGTGCCAGCAGTTACTCAATCGTGCGTCGGACAGGGGGCCCCTACGAGCAGTACTTC. Protein product: CASSYSIVRRTGGPYEQYF.

This clonotype showed up just a few times. The V gene is TRBV6-4, the J gene TRBJ2-6; a possible D gene is TRBD1 (5 bases). Trimming pared 0 bases from V and 0 bases from J, leaving 6 bases between. Germline V gives CDR1 MRHNA, CDR2 SNTAGT. The length of the CDR3 is 16 residues. The CDR3 loop is CASSDSDNSGANVLTF. In DNA form, the CDR3 reads TGTGCCAGCAGTGACTCGGACAACTCTGGGGCCAACGTCCTGACTTTC.

The rearrangement links TRBV9 to TRBJ1-2; D is unclear. Germline V gene data show CDR1 as SGDLS and CDR2 as YYNGEE. The CDR3 runs to 16 residues. V lost 0 bases and J 8 bases, leaving 20 bases between the germline ends. The CDR3 sequence is CASSVATSSREGGYTF. For the CDR3, the DNA is TGTGCCAGCAGCGTAGCTACGTCCTCCCGCGAGGGCGGCTACACCTTC.

This clonotype has only a few counts. The CDR3 reads CSAREEVGGRGYTF. CDR3 DNA: TGCAGTGCTAGAGAGGAAGTGGGGGGCCGTGGCTACACCTTC. The J gene is TRBJ1-2, the V gene TRBV20-1, with D possibly matching TRBD1 (6 bases). With 0 bases removed from V and 7 bases from J, the gap between germline ends came to 15 bases. Germline V gives CDR1 DFQATT, CDR2 SNEGSKA (reference sequence). The CDR3 totals 14 residues.

As for this clonotype: Possible read error: a much larger clone is one base away. The gene calls are TRBV6-1 and TRBJ2-5; D may correspond to TRBD1 or TRBD2 (6 bases each). The assigned J gene may be wrong: the sequence end matches TRBJ2-7 better. The CDR3 extends over 15 amino acids. Germline-derived CDR1 and CDR2 are MNHNS and SASEGT. CDR3 coding DNA: TGTGCCAGTCAGGAGGGGACATCGAGCCCCTACGAGCAGTACTTC. Amino acids: CASQEGTSSPYEQYF.

Comments on this clonotype: This may come from a read error, since a much larger clone is one base off. Here the CDR3 reads CSWGVSRADTQYF. CDR3 in DNA: TGCAGCTGGGGGGTTAGTAGGGCAGATACGCAGTATTTT. V and J are TRBV29-1 and TRBJ2-3; the D gene is possibly TRBD2 (6 bases). Germline V lookup: CDR1 SQVTM, CDR2 ANQGSEA. With 8 bases removed from V and 4 bases from J, the gap between germline ends came to 16 bases. The CDR3 length is 13 residues.

The rearrangement links TRBV4-2 to TRBJ2-3, with a possible D match to TRBD2 (6 bases). The CDR3 extends over 14 amino acids. The V and J ends lost 5 bases and 2 bases respectively, with 11 bases between them. In germline, CDR1 is LGHNA, CDR2 YNFKEQ. Here the CDR3 reads CASSLLAYTDTQYF. The CDR3 DNA follows: TGTGCCAGCAGCTTGCTAGCGTACACAGATACGCAGTATTTT.

Turning to this clonotype: The final CDR3 position lacks the conserved phenylalanine or tryptophan, pointing to a likely read error. The chain uses TRBV18 and TRBJ1-3; unclear D gene. CDR3 size: 15 residues. The V end was cut by 3 bases, the J end by 1 base, with 10 bases between. Germline CDR1 reads KGHSH; CDR2 reads LQKENI. For the CDR3, the DNA is TGTGCCAGCTCACCTAAGACTGCTTCTGGAAACACCATATATTGT. Encoded protein: CASSPKTASGNTIYC.

This clonotype showed up many times. The rearrangement uses TRBV29-1 and TRBJ1-1, with 9 bases identical to TRBD1. The CDR3 sequence is 14 residues long. J lost 5 bases, V lost 6 bases, and 10 bases had no gene match. The germline V gene has CDR1 SQVTM and CDR2 ANQGSEA. The chain's CDR3 is CSVRATGGGTEAFF. DNA of the CDR3: TGCAGCGTCCGTGCGACAGGGGGGGGTACTGAAGCTTTCTTT.

This chain connects TRBV5-1 to TRBJ2-7; no definite D call. Trimming removed 8 bases from V and 3 bases from J, with 15 bases in between. Germline CDR1 is SGHRS and CDR2 is YFSETQ. The CDR3 totals 13 residues. CDR3 DNA: TGCGCCAGTGGGGATAGAACTAACTACGAGCAGTACTTC. Translation: CASGDRTNYEQYF.

This clonotype was detected a few times. The chain carries TRBV20-1 and TRBJ2-1, with 9 nucleotides matching TRBD2. Losses at the gene ends were 5 bases for V and 7 bases for J; bases not matched to a gene: 6. Germline V gene data show CDR1 as DFQATT and CDR2 as SNEGSKA (reference sequence). The CDR3 covers 13 residues. Here the CDR3 reads CSAGLAPVNEQFF. The CDR3 bases are TGCAGTGCTGGACTAGCGCCTGTAAATGAGCAGTTCTTC.

The chain is built from TRBV9 and TRBJ2-7, with D tentatively TRBD1 (6 bases). Germline values: CDR1 SGDLS, CDR2 YYNGEE. Deletions cut 4 bases from V and 3 bases from J, with 14 bases between. The CDR3 contains 14 residues. The CDR3 sequence is CASSQGTGNYEQYF. CDR3 nucleotide sequence: TGTGCCAGCAGCCAAGGTACAGGGAACTACGAGCAGTACTTC.

The sample holds a few counts of this clonotype. The chain uses TRBV9 and TRBJ1-3; 7 bases align to TRBD1. With V trimmed by 3 bases and J by 0 bases, 9 bases remained unmatched. This CDR3 has 17 residues. Germline CDR1 reads SGDLS; CDR2 reads YYNGEE. In nucleotides, the CDR3 is TGTGCCAGCAGCGGAGTTATGACAGGGTTCTCTGGAAACACCATATATTTT. This codes for CASSGVMTGFSGNTIYF.

This clonotype was detected many times. The V call is TRBV29-1, the J call TRBJ1-2; no reliable D call. Trimming removed 5 bases at V and 0 bases at J, with 7 bases between. The CDR3 runs to 12 residues. Germline values: CDR1 SQVTM, CDR2 ANQGSEA. The CDR3 sequence: CSVWAANYGYTF. The CDR3 nucleotides read TGCAGCGTTTGGGCAGCTAACTATGGCTACACCTTC.

There are many counts of this clonotype. This rearrangement joins TRBV4-2 to TRBJ2-3, with 9 bases aligning to TRBD2. The germline V gene has CDR1 LGHNA and CDR2 YNFKEQ. This CDR3 spans 17 amino acids. The V segment lost 1 base and the J segment 5 bases; nucleotides outside the gene matches: 10. CDR3 amino acids: CASSQGRGGTIRDTQYF. The CDR3, as DNA: TGTGCCAGCAGCCAAGGGCGGGGGGGGACCATCCGAGATACGCAGTATTTT.

Points on this clonotype: Given the absence of the conserved phenylalanine or tryptophan at the CDR3 end, a read error is likely. This rearrangement joins TRBV5-6 to TRBJ2-7, with D possibly being TRBD1 or TRBD2 (7 bases each). With 5 bases removed from V and 1 base from J, the gap between germline ends came to 13 bases. Germline assignment: CDR1 SGHDT and CDR2 YYEEEE. The CDR3 contains 14 residues. The CDR3 DNA reads TGTGCCAGCAGTCGACAGGGAGGGTCCTACGAGCAGTACTGC. Translated, it gives CASSRQGGSYEQYC.

The V call is TRBV7-9, the J call TRBJ2-3; no definite D call. Trimming shortened V by 0 bases and J by 5 bases, and 6 bases separated the two germline ends. This CDR3 is 13 amino acids long. From germline, CDR1 is SEHNR and CDR2 FQNEAQ (reference sequence). DNA of the CDR3: TGTGCCAGCAGCTTAGCGAAGGGAGATACGCAGTATTTT. Protein product: CASSLAKGDTQYF.

This clonotype was seen repeatedly, ten times or more. The chain recombines TRBV7-8 with TRBJ2-3, with 13 positions matching TRBD2. Germline V gene sequence: CDR1 SGHVS, CDR2 FQNEAQ. With V trimmed by 5 bases and J by 3 bases, 5 bases remained unmatched. The CDR3 spans 16 residues. The CDR3 DNA reads TGTGCCAGCAGCCCTGGACTAGCGGGGGATACAGATACGCAGTATTTT. Amino acid sequence: CASSPGLAGDTDTQYF.

The sample holds one count of this clonotype. The CDR3 DNA sequence: TGTGCCAGCAGCCCACTCCGGACAGGGACCCGCAATCAGCCCCAGCATTTT. This gives the protein CASSPLRTGTRNQPQHF. J is TRBJ1-5 and V is TRBV7-8, with TRBD1 matching over 8 bases. Germline CDR1 SGHVS, CDR2 FQNEAQ. The CDR3 totals 17 residues. Trimming at V came to 5 bases and at J to 2 bases, leaving 11 bases not matched to a gene.

This clonotype was detected a few times. V usage is TRBV5-6 and J usage is TRBJ1-2; D perhaps matches TRBD1 (5 bases). Germline loops: CDR1 SGHDT, CDR2 YYEEEE. With 4 bases removed from V and 5 bases from J, the gap between germline ends came to 18 bases. The CDR3 contains 15 residues. The CDR3 loop is CASSPVDDRKYGYTF. For the CDR3, the DNA is TGTGCCAGCAGCCCGGTAGACGACAGAAAGTATGGCTACACCTTC. The whole variable domain, filled in from reference TRBV5-6 and TRBJ1-2, reads DAGVTQSPTHLIKTRGQQVTLRCSPKSGHDTVSWYQQALGQGPQFIFQYYEEEERQRGNFPDRFSGHQFPNYSSELNVNALLLGDSALYLCASSPVDDRKYGYTFGSGTRLTVV.

This clonotype was seen repeatedly, ten times or more. The CDR3 region has the DNA TGCGCCAGCAGCTTGGCCTATGGACAGTCCTACGAGCAGTACTTC. Encoded protein: CASSLAYGQSYEQYF. This chain joins TRBV5-1 and TRBJ2-7; TRBD1 might be the D (6 bases). V was clipped by 0 bases and J by 1 base, with 11 bases between them. The germline CDR1 and CDR2 sequences are SGHRS and YFSETQ. This CDR3 has 15 amino acids.

This clonotype was picked up a small number of times. This sequence joins TRBV11-2 and TRBJ1-4; TRBD1 aligns across 9 bases. Germline assignment: CDR1 SGHAT and CDR2 FQNNGV. The junction had 2 bases not matched to a gene; V was cut back by 3 bases and J by 15 bases. This CDR3 is 11 amino acids long. The CDR3 DNA reads as TGTGCCAGCAGCTTTGGGACAGGGATGTTTTTT. It specifies CASSFGTGMFF.

Turning to this clonotype: This could be a read error, since a much larger clone is one nucleotide away. The rearrangement joins TRBV20-1 to TRBJ1-6, with 10 bases fitting TRBD1. V dropped 2 bases and J dropped 9; count of bases not matched to a gene: 4. The CDR3 spans 14 residues. CDR1 DFQATT and CDR2 SNEGSKA come from the germline V gene (reference sequence). CDR3 in DNA: TGCAGTGCTAGATCCGGGACAGGGGCTTCACCCCTCCACTTT. This encodes CSARSGTGASPLHF.

This clonotype was picked up many times. The chain has TRBV20-1 and TRBJ1-2; tentative D call: TRBD1 (6 bases). Germline CDR1 DFQATT, CDR2 SNEGSKA (reference sequence). The V and J ends lost 0 bases and 2 bases respectively, with 7 bases between them. This CDR3 spans 13 amino acids. CDR3 bases: TGCAGTGCTAGAGAACAGGGCAACTATGGCTACACCTTC. It is translated as CSAREQGNYGYTF.

This clonotype was counted only a few times. The rearrangement joins TRBV20-1 to TRBJ2-7, with 9 bases fitting TRBD2. V lost 3 bases to trimming and J lost 7 bases; unmatched junction nucleotides: 13. The CDR3 runs 15 residues. Germline values: CDR1 DFQATT, CDR2 SNEGSKA (reference sequence). CDR3 in amino acids: CSASWVAAGGNEQYF. The CDR3 DNA is TGCAGTGCTAGCTGGGTTGCAGCGGGGGGCAATGAGCAGTACTTC.

V usage is TRBV18 and J usage is TRBJ2-4; the D gene is possibly TRBD1 (6 bases). Germline loops: CDR1 KGHSH, CDR2 LQKENI. Trimming cost V 5 bases and J 3 bases, with 11 bases left between them. The CDR3 loop spans 14 amino acids. CDR3 in DNA: TGTGCCAGCTCAGATGCAGGGGACAAAAACATTCAGTACTTC. Its translation is CASSDAGDKNIQYF.

This clonotype was seen more than once but under ten times. The chain carries TRBV7-2 and TRBJ1-3; possible D gene TRBD1, 6 bases. Germline V lookup: CDR1 SGHTA, CDR2 FQGNSA. V lost 5 bases, J lost 0 bases, and 11 bases lay in between. This CDR3 spans 15 amino acids. CDR3 protein: CASSTRTVSGNTIYF. In DNA form, the CDR3 reads TGTGCCAGCAGCACCCGGACAGTCTCTGGAAACACCATATATTTT. The whole variable domain, filled in from reference TRBV7-2 and TRBJ1-3, reads GAGVSQSPSNKVTEKGKDVELRCDPISGHTALYWYRQSLGQGLEFLIYFQGNSAPDKSGLPSDRFSAERTGGSVSTLTIQRTQQEDSAVYLCASSTRTVSGNTIYFGEGSWLTVV.

This clonotype has more than one count but fewer than ten. The genes are TRBV5-1 and TRBJ1-1, with a tentative D call TRBD1 (5 bases). V was cut by 2 bases and J by 3 bases, with 14 bases left in between. The CDR3 runs to 15 residues. Germline CDR1 SGHRS, CDR2 YFSETQ. CDR3 DNA: TGCGCCAGCAGCTTCTCGGGGGAGTCCTACACTGAAGCTTTCTTT. This codes for CASSFSGESYTEAFF.

This sequence joins TRBV10-3 and TRBJ2-7; 9 bases fit TRBD2. The length of the CDR3 is 18 residues. The J segment lost 4 bases and the V segment lost 0 bases, leaving 13 bases of the junction unmatched. Germline V gene lookup returns CDR1 ENHRY and CDR2 SYGVKD. The CDR3 DNA reads as TGTGCCATCAGTGAGTCGAAAAAAGCGGGAGGAGGTGGGTACGAGCAGTACTTC. Protein sequence: CAISESKKAGGGGYEQYF.

In this sample, this clonotype turned up once. Just one base apart from a much larger clone, this may be a read error. J is TRBJ2-1 and V is TRBV7-9, with 14 bases that match TRBD2. The CDR3 length is 16 residues. The V gene's germline CDR1 is SEHNR and CDR2 FQNEAQ (reference sequence). After removal of 8 bases from V and 13 bases from J, the junction contained 16 bases not matched to a gene. The DNA of the CDR3 is TGTGCCAGCGACGAAGCGGGACTAGCGGGGGCCCACCCCCAGTTCTTC. This encodes CASDEAGLAGAHPQFF. Combining the CDR3 with reference TRBV7-9 and TRBJ2-1 gives the whole variable domain DTGVSQNPRHKITKRGQNVTFRCDPISEHNRLYWYRQTLGQGPEFLTYFQNEAQLEKSRLLSDRFSAERPKGSFSTLEIQRTEQGDSAMYLCASDEAGLAGAHPQFFGPGTRLTVL.